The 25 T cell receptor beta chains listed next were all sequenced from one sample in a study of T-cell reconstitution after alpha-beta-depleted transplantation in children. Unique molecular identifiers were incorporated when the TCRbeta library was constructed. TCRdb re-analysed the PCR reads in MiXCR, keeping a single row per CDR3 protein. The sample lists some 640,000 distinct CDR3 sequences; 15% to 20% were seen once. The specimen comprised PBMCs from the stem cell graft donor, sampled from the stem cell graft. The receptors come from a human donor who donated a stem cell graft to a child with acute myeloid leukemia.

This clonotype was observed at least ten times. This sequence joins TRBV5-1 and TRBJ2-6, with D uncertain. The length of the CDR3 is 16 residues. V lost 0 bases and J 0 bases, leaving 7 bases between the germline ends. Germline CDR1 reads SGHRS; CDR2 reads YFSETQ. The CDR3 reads CASSLEGSSGANVLTF. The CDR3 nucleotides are TGCGCCAGCAGCTTGGAGGGTAGCTCTGGGGCCAACGTCCTGACTTTC.

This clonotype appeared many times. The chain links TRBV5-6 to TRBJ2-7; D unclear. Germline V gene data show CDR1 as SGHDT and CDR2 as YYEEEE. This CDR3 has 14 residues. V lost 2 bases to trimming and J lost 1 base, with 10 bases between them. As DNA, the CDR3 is TGTGCCAGCAGCTTCCCGACTGGATCCTACGAGCAGTACTTC. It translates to CASSFPTGSYEQYF. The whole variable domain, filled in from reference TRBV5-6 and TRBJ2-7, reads DAGVTQSPTHLIKTRGQQVTLRCSPKSGHDTVSWYQQALGQGPQFIFQYYEEEERQRGNFPDRFSGHQFPNYSSELNVNALLLGDSALYLCASSFPTGSYEQYFGPGTRLTVT.

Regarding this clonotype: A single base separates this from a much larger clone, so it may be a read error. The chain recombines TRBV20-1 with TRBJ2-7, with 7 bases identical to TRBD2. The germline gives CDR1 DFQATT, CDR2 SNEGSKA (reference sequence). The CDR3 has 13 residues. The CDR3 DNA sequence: TGCAGAGCTAGAGTGGGGGGGGTGTACGAGCAGTACTTC. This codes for CRARVGGVYEQYF.

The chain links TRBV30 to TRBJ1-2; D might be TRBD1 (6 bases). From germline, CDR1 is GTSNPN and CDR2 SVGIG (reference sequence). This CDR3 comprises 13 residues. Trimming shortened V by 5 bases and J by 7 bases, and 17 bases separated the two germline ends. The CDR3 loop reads CAWCPRGTVGYTF. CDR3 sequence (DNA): TGTGCCTGGTGTCCCAGGGGAACCGTTGGCTACACCTTC. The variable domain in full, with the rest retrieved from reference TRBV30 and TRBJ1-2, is SQTIHQWPATLVQPVGSPLSLECTVEGTSNPNLYWYRQAAGRGLQLLFYSVGIGQISSEVPQNLSASRPQDRQFILSSKKLLLSDSGFYLCAWCPRGTVGYTFGSGTRLTVV.

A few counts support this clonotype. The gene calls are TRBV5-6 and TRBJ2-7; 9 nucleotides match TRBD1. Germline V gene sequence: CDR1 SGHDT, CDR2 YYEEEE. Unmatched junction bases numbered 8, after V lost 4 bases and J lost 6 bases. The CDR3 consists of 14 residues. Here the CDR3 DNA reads TGTGCCAGCAGCCAACAGGGGGCGCGTCGCGAGCAGTACTTC. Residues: CASSQQGARREQYF. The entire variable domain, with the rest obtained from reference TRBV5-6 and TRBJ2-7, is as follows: DAGVTQSPTHLIKTRGQQVTLRCSPKSGHDTVSWYQQALGQGPQFIFQYYEEEERQRGNFPDRFSGHQFPNYSSELNVNALLLGDSALYLCASSQQGARREQYFGPGTRLTVT.

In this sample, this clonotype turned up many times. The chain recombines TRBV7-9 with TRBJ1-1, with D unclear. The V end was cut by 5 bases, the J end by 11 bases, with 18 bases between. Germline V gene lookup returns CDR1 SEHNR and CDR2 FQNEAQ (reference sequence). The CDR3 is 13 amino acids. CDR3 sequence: CASSPGTDDWAFF. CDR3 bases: TGTGCCAGCAGCCCGGGAACAGACGATTGGGCTTTCTTT.

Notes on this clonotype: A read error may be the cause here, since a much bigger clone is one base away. Here the CDR3 reads CATSGRHAGTEAFF. For the CDR3, the DNA is TGTGCCACCAGCGGTAGACACGCGGGGACTGAAGCTTTCTTT. This chain uses TRBV15 with TRBJ1-1; D gene uncertain. Deletions cut 5 bases from V and 5 bases from J, with 15 bases between. The length of the CDR3 is 14 residues. Germline V CDR1 and CDR2: LNHNV, YYDKDF (reference sequence).

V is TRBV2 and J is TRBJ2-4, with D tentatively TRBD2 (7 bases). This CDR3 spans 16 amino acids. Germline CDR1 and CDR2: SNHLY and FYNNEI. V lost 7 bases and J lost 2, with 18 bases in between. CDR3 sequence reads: CASIFGGGATKNIQYF. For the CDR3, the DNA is TGTGCCAGCATCTTCGGAGGGGGGGCTACCAAAAACATTCAGTACTTC.

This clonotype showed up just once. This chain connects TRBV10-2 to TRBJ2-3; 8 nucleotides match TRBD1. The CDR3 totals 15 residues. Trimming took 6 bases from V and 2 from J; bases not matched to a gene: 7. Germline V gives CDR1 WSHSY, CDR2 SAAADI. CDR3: CASSDRQGSTDTQYF. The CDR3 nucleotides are TGCGCCAGCAGCGACCGACAGGGGTCCACAGATACGCAGTATTTT.

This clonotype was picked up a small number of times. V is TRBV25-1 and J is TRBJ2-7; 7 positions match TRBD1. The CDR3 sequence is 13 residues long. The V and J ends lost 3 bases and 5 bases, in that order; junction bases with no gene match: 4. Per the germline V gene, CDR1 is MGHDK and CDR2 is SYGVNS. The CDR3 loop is CASSEPQGHEQYF. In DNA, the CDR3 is TGTGCCAGCAGTGAGCCACAGGGGCACGAGCAGTACTTC.

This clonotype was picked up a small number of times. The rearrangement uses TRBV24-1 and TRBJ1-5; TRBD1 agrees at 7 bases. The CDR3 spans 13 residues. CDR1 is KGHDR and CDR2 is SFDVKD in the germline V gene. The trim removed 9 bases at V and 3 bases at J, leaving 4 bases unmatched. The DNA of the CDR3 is TGTGCCACCGCGGGACAGCACAATCAGCCCCAGCATTTT. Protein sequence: CATAGQHNQPQHF.

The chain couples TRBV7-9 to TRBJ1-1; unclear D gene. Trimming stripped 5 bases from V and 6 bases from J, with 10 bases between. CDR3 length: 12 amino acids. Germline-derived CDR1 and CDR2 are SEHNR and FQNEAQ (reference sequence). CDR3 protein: CASSLPDPEAFF. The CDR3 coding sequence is TGTGCCAGCAGCCTCCCGGACCCTGAAGCTTTCTTT.

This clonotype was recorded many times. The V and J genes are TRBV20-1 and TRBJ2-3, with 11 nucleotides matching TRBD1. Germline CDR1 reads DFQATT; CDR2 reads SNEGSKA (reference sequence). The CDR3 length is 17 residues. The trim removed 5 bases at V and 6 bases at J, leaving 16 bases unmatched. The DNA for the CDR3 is TGCAGTGCTTCTCTAGGACAGGGGGCGGGTGGCCTCGATACGCAGTATTTT. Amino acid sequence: CSASLGQGAGGLDTQYF.

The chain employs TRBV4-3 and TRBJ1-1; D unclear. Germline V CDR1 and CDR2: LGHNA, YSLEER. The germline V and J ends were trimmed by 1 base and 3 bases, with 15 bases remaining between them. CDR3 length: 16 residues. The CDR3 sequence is CASSQGRYYLDTEAFF. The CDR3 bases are TGCGCCAGCAGCCAAGGAAGGTATTATCTGGACACTGAAGCTTTCTTT.

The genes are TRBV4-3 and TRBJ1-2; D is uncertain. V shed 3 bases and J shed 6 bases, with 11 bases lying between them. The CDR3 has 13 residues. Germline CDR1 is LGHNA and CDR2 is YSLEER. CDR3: CASSQTAVNGYTF. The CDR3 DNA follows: TGCGCCAGCAGCCAGACTGCCGTTAATGGCTACACCTTC.

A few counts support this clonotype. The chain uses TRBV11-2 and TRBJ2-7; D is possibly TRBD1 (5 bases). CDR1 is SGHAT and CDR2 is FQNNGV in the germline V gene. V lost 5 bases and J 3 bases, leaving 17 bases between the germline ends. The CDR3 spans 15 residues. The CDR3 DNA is TGTGCCAGCAGCACTCAGGGTTCCAGGTTCTACGAGCAGTACGTC. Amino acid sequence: CASSTQGSRFYEQYV.

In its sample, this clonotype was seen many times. DNA for the CDR3: TGCGCCAGCAGCTTGAAGACCGGGACAGAACTAGCCAAAAACATTCAGTACTTC. It codes for CASSLKTGTELAKNIQYF. This chain connects TRBV5-1 to TRBJ2-4, with 7 bases lining up with TRBD1. Germline CDR1 and CDR2: SGHRS and YFSETQ. This CDR3 is 18 amino acids long. V shed 1 base, J shed 0 bases, and the junction held 10 bases outside the gene matches.

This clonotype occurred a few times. As DNA, the CDR3 is TGTGCCAGCAGTGAAATTTGGGGTGTGAGCAATCAGCCCCAGCATTTT. It is translated as CASSEIWGVSNQPQHF. The V and J genes are TRBV6-1 and TRBJ1-5; unclear D gene. CDR1 and CDR2 (germline): MNHNS, SASEGT. The germline V and J ends were trimmed by 2 bases and 1 base, with 12 bases remaining between them. The CDR3 has 16 amino acids.

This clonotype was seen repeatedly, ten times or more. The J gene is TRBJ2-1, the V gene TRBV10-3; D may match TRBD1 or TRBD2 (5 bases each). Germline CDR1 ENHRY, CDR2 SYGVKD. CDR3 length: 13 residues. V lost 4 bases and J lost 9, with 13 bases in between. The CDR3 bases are TGTGCCATCAGTGCTCGGGGCCCCACTGAGCAGTTCTTC. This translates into CAISARGPTEQFF.

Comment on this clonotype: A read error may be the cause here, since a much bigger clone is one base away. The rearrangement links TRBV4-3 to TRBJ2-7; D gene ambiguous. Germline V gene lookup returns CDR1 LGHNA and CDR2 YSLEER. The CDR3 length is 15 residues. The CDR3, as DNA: TGCGCCAGCGGCCAAGGTTCGGGCATCTCCTACGAGCAGTACTTC. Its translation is CASGQGSGISYEQYF.

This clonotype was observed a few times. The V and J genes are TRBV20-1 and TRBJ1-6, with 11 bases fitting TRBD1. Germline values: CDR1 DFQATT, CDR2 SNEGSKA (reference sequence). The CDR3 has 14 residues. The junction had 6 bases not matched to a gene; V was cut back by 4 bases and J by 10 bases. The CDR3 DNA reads TGCAGTGCTACCCCGGGACAGGGGGACTCACCCCTCCACTTT. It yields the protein CSATPGQGDSPLHF.

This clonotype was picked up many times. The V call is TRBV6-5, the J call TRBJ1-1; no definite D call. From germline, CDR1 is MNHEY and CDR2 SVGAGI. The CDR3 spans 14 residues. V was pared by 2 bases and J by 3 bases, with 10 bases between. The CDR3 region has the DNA TGTGCCAGCAGTTACGCGCCAATGGACACTGAAGCTTTCTTT. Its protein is CASSYAPMDTEAFF.

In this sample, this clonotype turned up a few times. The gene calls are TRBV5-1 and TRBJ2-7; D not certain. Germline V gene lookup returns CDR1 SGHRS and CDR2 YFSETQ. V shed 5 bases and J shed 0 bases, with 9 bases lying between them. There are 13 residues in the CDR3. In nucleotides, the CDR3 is TGCGCCAGCAGGGACCCAAACTCCTACGAGCAGTACGTC. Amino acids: CASRDPNSYEQYV.

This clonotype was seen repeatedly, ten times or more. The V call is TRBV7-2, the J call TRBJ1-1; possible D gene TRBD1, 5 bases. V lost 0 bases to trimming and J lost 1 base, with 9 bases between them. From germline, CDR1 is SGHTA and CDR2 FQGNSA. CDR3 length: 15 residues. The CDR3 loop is CASSLAGGRNTEAFF. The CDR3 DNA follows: TGTGCCAGCAGCTTAGCGGGGGGGAGGAACACTGAAGCTTTCTTT. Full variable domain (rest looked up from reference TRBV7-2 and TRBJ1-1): GAGVSQSPSNKVTEKGKDVELRCDPISGHTALYWYRQSLGQGLEFLIYFQGNSAPDKSGLPSDRFSAERTGGSVSTLTIQRTQQEDSAVYLCASSLAGGRNTEAFFGQGTRLTVV.

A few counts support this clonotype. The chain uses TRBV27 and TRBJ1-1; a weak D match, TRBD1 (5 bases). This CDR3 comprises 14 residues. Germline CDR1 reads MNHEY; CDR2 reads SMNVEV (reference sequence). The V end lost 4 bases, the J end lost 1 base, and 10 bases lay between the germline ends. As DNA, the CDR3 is TGTGCCAGCAGTTCCTGGCAGGGGAACACTGAAGCTTTCTTT. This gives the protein CASSSWQGNTEAFF.